This T cell receptor beta chain was profiled in a study of blood T cell repertoires in COVID-19. Clones were read by immunoSEQ multiplex PCR, and TCRdb kept only the in-frame ones, dropping some. The sample has 150,000 to 180,000 clones; under 95% are singletons. CDR1 and CDR2 (germline): SGHTS, YDEGEE. The ends were cut back, 1 base at V and 8 bases at J, with 15 bases in the middle. There are 14 residues in the CDR3. The chain links TRBV5-8 to TRBJ1-2, with TRBD1 as a possible D gene (6 bases). Sequencing was done on a sample of peripheral blood. The receptor comes from a man aged 45-65 years with acute or convalescent COVID-19. Here the CDR3 reads CASSLNRETLGYTF. CDR3 bases: TGTGCCAGCAGCTTGAACAGGGAGACATTAGGCTACACCTTC.